These 29 T cell receptor beta chains came from one sample sequenced in a study of T cells after yellow fever vaccination. MiXCR, applied by TCRdb to the 5' RACE reads, yields one record per CDR3 protein. The sample consists of around 230,000 distinct CDR3 sequences, 6% to 8% of them appearing once. The sample was CD4+ T cells sorted from PBMCs, taken on the day of the yellow fever booster vaccination. The receptors derive from a man younger than 45 who received the YFV17D yellow fever vaccine.

In this sample, this clonotype turned up many times. The genes are TRBV7-8 and TRBJ1-1; a possible D gene is TRBD1 (5 bases). In germline, CDR1 is SGHVS, CDR2 FQNEAQ. With 3 bases removed from V and 6 bases from J, the gap between germline ends came to 14 bases. The CDR3 loop spans 14 amino acids. The CDR3 region is CASSLGGGVAEAFF. In DNA, the CDR3 is TGTGCCAGCAGCTTGGGGGGAGGGGTGGCTGAAGCTTTCTTT.

This clonotype was seen repeatedly, ten times or more. The J gene is TRBJ2-7, the V gene TRBV3-1; D is unclear. V shed 0 bases and J shed 5 bases, with 5 bases lying between them. The CDR3 has 12 residues. Germline V gene data show CDR1 as LGHDT and CDR2 as YNNKEL (reference sequence). CDR3 amino acids: CASSQDLNEQYF. CDR3 coding DNA: TGTGCCAGCAGCCAAGATTTGAACGAGCAGTACTTC.

This clonotype occurred many times. This chain links TRBV20-1 with TRBJ2-2; TRBD2 matches at 7 bases. This CDR3 spans 14 amino acids. Germline assignment: CDR1 DFQATT and CDR2 SNEGSKA (reference sequence). V shed 5 bases and J 6 bases; nucleotides not matched to a gene: 9. The CDR3, as DNA: TGCAGTGCTCGGGCGGTAGCGGGTGCCGGGGAGCTGTTTTTT. This translates into CSARAVAGAGELFF.

This clonotype was observed at least ten times. The chain links TRBV5-1 to TRBJ2-7, with 7 bases fitting TRBD2. The J segment lost 4 bases and the V segment lost 4 bases, leaving 14 bases of the junction unmatched. From germline, CDR1 is SGHRS and CDR2 YFSETQ. The CDR3 contains 16 residues. CDR3 in DNA: TGCGCCAGCAGCCCCCCCATCCGCGGGAGTTTGTACGAGCAGTACTTC. Its protein is CASSPPIRGSLYEQYF.

The gene calls are TRBV5-1 and TRBJ2-5; 9 positions agree with TRBD2. This CDR3 is built from 17 residues. The trim removed 0 bases at V and 0 bases at J, leaving 6 bases unmatched. Germline V gene sequence: CDR1 SGHRS, CDR2 YFSETQ. The CDR3 spells CASSLAAGGPYQETQYF. The CDR3 DNA reads as TGCGCCAGCAGCTTGGCGGCGGGAGGGCCTTACCAAGAGACCCAGTACTTC.

This clonotype was seen repeatedly, ten times or more. The CDR3 coding sequence is TGTGCCAGCAGTTTCCTGGGCCGGGACAGGATGAGGGATGAGCAGTTCTTC. It specifies CASSFLGRDRMRDEQFF. The chain is built from TRBV12-3 or TRBV12-4 and TRBJ2-1; 8 bases are shared with TRBD1. The V gene end was trimmed by 3 bases and the J gene end by 8 bases; junction bases not matched to a gene: 15. This CDR3 has 17 amino acids.

The chain employs TRBV9 and TRBJ1-4, with D perhaps TRBD1 (5 bases). The CDR3 covers 15 residues. Germline-derived CDR1 and CDR2 are SGDLS and YYNGEE. V lost 3 bases, J lost 2 bases, and 11 bases lay in between. The CDR3 is CASSAQWGTNEKLFF. CDR3 nucleotide sequence: TGTGCCAGCAGCGCCCAATGGGGGACTAATGAAAAACTGTTTTTT.

The rearrangement links TRBV12-3 or TRBV12-4 to TRBJ2-5; D possibly corresponds to TRBD1 (6 bases). The V and J ends lost 3 bases and 2 bases respectively, with 16 bases between them. This CDR3 comprises 16 residues. The CDR3 region is CASSFRTVTVQETQYF. The CDR3 DNA sequence: TGTGCCAGCAGTTTCAGGACAGTCACAGTTCAAGAGACCCAGTACTTC.

This clonotype has only a few counts. The chain combines TRBV7-2 with TRBJ2-3; D gene ambiguous. Germline CDR1 is SGHTA and CDR2 is FQGNSA. Trimming pared 2 bases from V and 6 bases from J, leaving 12 bases between. This CDR3 spans 14 amino acids. CDR3 in amino acids: CASSLSLVRDTQYF. CDR3 DNA: TGTGCCAGCAGCTTATCCCTCGTGCGGGATACGCAGTATTTT.

This chain links TRBV20-1 with TRBJ2-7; the match to TRBD2 covers 7 bases. With 3 bases clipped from V and 0 bases from J, the junction kept 2 bases outside the gene matches. The CDR3 is 13 amino acids. Per germline, CDR1 DFQATT and CDR2 SNEGSKA (reference sequence). CDR3 loop: CSASGGSSYEQYF. Written as DNA, the CDR3 is TGCAGTGCTAGCGGGGGGAGCTCCTACGAGCAGTACTTC.

V gene TRBV29-1 combines with J gene TRBJ1-1; D possibly corresponds to TRBD1 (5 bases). Germline CDR1 reads SQVTM; CDR2 reads ANQGSEA. The CDR3 has 11 amino acids. V was cut by 4 bases and J by 7 bases, with 10 bases left in between. CDR3 bases: TGCAGCGTTGCAGGGCCCCATGAAGCTTTCTTT. Its translation: CSVAGPHEAFF. The variable domain in full, with the rest retrieved from reference TRBV29-1 and TRBJ1-1, is SAVISQKPSRDICQRGTSLTIQCQVDSQVTMMFWYRQQPGQSLTLIATANQGSEATYESGFVIDKFPISRPNLTFSTLTVSNMSPEDSSIYLCSVAGPHEAFFGQGTRLTVV.

V and J are TRBV4-2 and TRBJ2-7; 7 bases align to TRBD1. With 8 bases clipped from V and 4 bases from J, the junction kept 17 bases outside the gene matches. CDR3 length: 16 amino acids. Germline V gives CDR1 LGHNA, CDR2 YNFKEQ. As DNA, the CDR3 is TGTGCCAGCGGCCCCGGGGACAGATGCTTCGTTTACGAGCAGTACTTC. This gives the protein CASGPGDRCFVYEQYF.

A note on this clonotype: The junction and the germline gene differ at one end; a read error may be behind it. The rearrangement joins TRBV20-1 to TRBJ2-3; no definite D call. The CDR3 runs to 15 residues. Germline V lookup: CDR1 DFQATT, CDR2 SNEGSKA (reference sequence). CDR3 sequence: CSAAYMSHRVPLKEF. The CDR3 DNA reads as TGCAGTGCCGCATATATGTCTCACCGGGTGCCCCTAAAAGAATTT.

Many counts were recorded for this clonotype. This chain links TRBV28 with TRBJ2-7; D gene unclear. V shed 3 bases and J shed 7 bases, with 10 bases lying between them. CDR1 and CDR2 (germline): MDHEN, SYDVKM. This CDR3 has 12 residues. CDR3 region: CASSLLKTEQYF. CDR3 nucleotides: TGTGCCAGCAGTTTGTTGAAGACTGAGCAGTACTTC.

This clonotype has a handful of counts. V usage is TRBV23-1 and J usage is TRBJ2-1; TRBD1 might be the D (6 bases). TRBV23-1 has ORF status, its function being uncertain. This CDR3 is built from 12 residues. The V end was cut by 8 bases, the J end by 8 bases, with 13 bases between. CDR3 in amino acids: CASCGRGHEQFF. Here the CDR3 DNA reads TGCGCCAGCTGTGGCAGGGGCCATGAGCAGTTCTTC.

Ten or more counts support this clonotype. This rearrangement joins TRBV20-1 to TRBJ2-3, with unresolved D. The germline V gene has CDR1 DFQATT and CDR2 SNEGSKA (reference sequence). CDR3 length: 14 amino acids. Trimming took off 5 bases at V and 6 bases at J, with 18 bases between the two ends. The CDR3 protein is CSAEQQRVGDTQYF. The CDR3 nucleotides are TGCAGTGCTGAACAACAACGGGTCGGGGATACGCAGTATTTT.

This chain links TRBV11-1 with TRBJ2-3; 7 nucleotides align to TRBD2. J gave up 4 bases and V 4 bases, and 11 bases lay outside the gene matches. Germline CDR1 is SGHAT and CDR2 is FQDESV (reference sequence). The CDR3 extends over 16 amino acids. CDR3 in amino acids: CASSSSASGTADTQYF. CDR3 bases: TGTGCCAGCAGCTCATCGGCCAGCGGGACGGCAGATACGCAGTATTTT. The full variable domain, completed using reference TRBV11-1 and TRBJ2-3, is EAEVAQSPRYKITEKSQAVAFWCDPISGHATLYWYRQILGQGPELLVQFQDESVVDDSQLPKDRFSAERLKGVDSTLKIQPAELGDSAMYLCASSSSASGTADTQYFGPGTRLTVL.

CDR3 in amino acids: CASSPRGGAIYNEQFF. In nucleotides, the CDR3 is TGTGCCAGCAGCCCTCGGGGGGGGGCCATTTACAATGAGCAGTTCTTC. V is TRBV7-2 and J is TRBJ2-1; 8 positions match TRBD2. CDR3 length: 16 amino acids. CDR1 SGHTA and CDR2 FQGNSA come from the germline V gene. The J segment lost 4 bases and the V segment lost 5 bases, leaving 10 bases of the junction unmatched.

The chain links TRBV20-1 to TRBJ2-2; 12 bases are a match to TRBD1. Germline V lookup: CDR1 DFQATT, CDR2 SNEGSKA (reference sequence). V gave up 5 bases and J gave up 5 bases; unmatched junction bases: 6. The CDR3 covers 15 residues. In DNA, the CDR3 is TGCAGTGCTTTGGGGGGACAGGGGGCGACCGGGGAGCTGTTTTTT. This translates into CSALGGQGATGELFF.

The genes are TRBV5-1 and TRBJ1-4; no definite D call. The CDR3 is 15 amino acids. The V gene's germline CDR1 is SGHRS and CDR2 YFSETQ. V was clipped by 0 bases and J by 7 bases, with 13 bases between them. The CDR3, as DNA: TGCGCCAGCAGCTTGGCCGGGAGCGCGGGTGAAAAACTGTTTTTT. Translated: CASSLAGSAGEKLFF.

This clonotype was detected only a few times. V and J are TRBV6-5 and TRBJ2-7, with a possible D match to TRBD2 (6 bases). The V and J ends lost 2 bases and 6 bases respectively, with 17 bases between them. Germline V gives CDR1 MNHEY, CDR2 SVGAGI. The CDR3 runs 15 residues. The CDR3 is CASSYPGTGASEQYF. Here the CDR3 DNA reads TGTGCCAGCAGTTACCCCGGGACTGGGGCGAGCGAGCAGTACTTC.

This clonotype was detected ten times or more. The V and J genes are TRBV29-1 and TRBJ2-1; 10 bases are a match to TRBD2. The trim removed 3 bases at V and 7 bases at J, leaving 6 bases unmatched. The CDR3 is made up of 14 amino acids. Germline CDR1 is SQVTM and CDR2 is ANQGSEA. The CDR3 nucleotides are TGCAGCGTTGATCTAGCGGGAGCGGCGAATGAGCAGTTCTTC. This sequence encodes CSVDLAGAANEQFF.

Points on this clonotype: The CDR3 does not end in the conserved phenylalanine or tryptophan, so this is likely a read error. The V gene is TRBV19, the J gene TRBJ2-2; TRBD1 is a possible D gene (5 bases). V dropped 6 bases and J dropped 3 bases, with 17 bases sitting between them. The CDR3 is 16 amino acids. Germline CDR1 is LNHDA and CDR2 is SQIVND (reference sequence). The CDR3 here is CASRTRGTAYTGELFL. The CDR3 DNA follows: TGTGCCAGTAGGACAAGGGGAACCGCTTACACCGGGGAGCTGTTTCTT.

There are a few counts of this clonotype. As DNA, the CDR3 is TGCGCCAGCAGCCAGAGGGGTCTCTCTGGGGCCAACGTCCTGACTTTC. This sequence encodes CASSQRGLSGANVLTF. The chain joins TRBV4-3 to TRBJ2-6; either TRBD1 or TRBD2 may fit D (5 bases each). V was trimmed by 3 bases and J by 0 bases, leaving 9 bases between them. The CDR3 sequence is 16 residues long. The germline gives CDR1 LGHNA, CDR2 YSLEER.

Many counts were recorded for this clonotype. The chain is built from TRBV20-1 and TRBJ2-1; no firm D call. Per the germline V gene, CDR1 is DFQATT and CDR2 is SNEGSKA (reference sequence). The CDR3 is made up of 11 amino acids. As DNA, the CDR3 is TGCACCACACACGCCTACAATGAGCAGTTCTTC. It yields the protein CTTHAYNEQFF.

The sample holds many counts of this clonotype. This sequence joins TRBV21-1 and TRBJ2-7. TRBV21-1 is described as a pseudogene. The CDR3 spans 11 residues. In DNA form, the CDR3 reads TGTGCCAGCAGCCGACGCTACGAGCAGTACTTC. Encoded protein: CASSRRYEQYF.

The V and J genes are TRBV12-3 or TRBV12-4 and TRBJ1-2; 9 positions match TRBD1. V dropped 4 bases and J dropped 7; count of bases not matched to a gene: 7. CDR3 length equals 14 residues. The CDR3 nucleotides read TGTGCCAGCAGTTCGACACAGGGGGCGCCTGGCTACACCTTC. Translating gives CASSSTQGAPGYTF.

The rearrangement links TRBV10-3 to TRBJ2-7, with unresolved D. Germline CDR1 is ENHRY and CDR2 is SYGVKD. The CDR3 totals 14 residues. Trimming cost V 0 bases and J 3 bases, with 9 bases left between them. CDR3 DNA sequence: TGTGCCATCAGTGAGTCGGGATTGAACTACGAGCAGTACTTC. This sequence encodes CAISESGLNYEQYF.

This clonotype was counted ten times or more. This sequence joins TRBV7-2 and TRBJ1-1; D possibly corresponds to TRBD1 (6 bases). V was shortened by 5 bases and J by 3 bases, with 13 bases between the two germline ends. Germline loops: CDR1 SGHTA, CDR2 FQGNSA. The CDR3 is made up of 14 amino acids. This chain's CDR3 is CASSVGGGHTEAFF. CDR3 nucleotides: TGTGCCAGCAGCGTAGGGGGAGGGCACACTGAAGCTTTCTTT.